These 27 T cell receptor beta chains came from one sample sequenced in a study of T cells in Graves' hyperthyroidism and ophthalmopathy. The TCR beta CDR3 regions underwent amplification using RNA transcripts as the source. HTBI primers drove first-round RT-PCR of the TCR CDR3. TCRdb redid the calling of the multiplex PCR reads with MiXCR, one entry per CDR3 protein. This table has about 500,000 distinct CDR3 sequences, around 16% appearing once. The sequenced sample consisted of blood. The receptors originated from a woman aged 25 to 39 with Graves' ophthalmopathy.

The chain uses TRBV2 and TRBJ2-7, with 8 bases identical to TRBD1. The germline V gene encodes CDR1 SNHLY and CDR2 FYNNEI. CDR3 length: 17 residues. Trimming cost V 6 bases and J 2 bases; bases outside gene matches: 15. CDR3 nucleotide sequence: TGTGCCAGCAGCCAAGAAGGGGTGGCAGGGGGCCCCTACGAGCAGTACTTC. Protein: CASSQEGVAGGPYEQYF.

A few counts support this clonotype. The rearrangement uses TRBV5-5 and TRBJ2-7; a possible D gene is TRBD2 (5 bases). The CDR3 contains 14 residues. Trimming took off 2 bases at V and 0 bases at J, with 9 bases between the two ends. Germline V gene lookup returns CDR1 SGHKS and CDR2 YYEKEE (reference sequence). The CDR3 bases are TGTGCCAGCAGCTTAGAGCGGCTCTCCTACGAGCAGTACTTC. Translated: CASSLERLSYEQYF.

On this clonotype: A much larger clone lies one base from this, so it may be a read error. This chain connects TRBV6-2 or TRBV6-3 to TRBJ1-1; D is unclear. Germline V gives CDR1 MNHEY, CDR2 SVGEGT. V lost 5 bases and J lost 3, with 7 bases in between. The CDR3 has 12 amino acids. The CDR3 is CASSPPDTEAFF. The CDR3, as DNA: TGTGCCAGCAGTCCCCCAGACACTGAAGCTTTCTTT.

This chain links TRBV27 with TRBJ1-5; TRBD1 aligns across 7 bases. The CDR3 spans 16 residues. V dropped 5 bases and J dropped 3; count of bases not matched to a gene: 10. In germline, CDR1 is MNHEY, CDR2 SMNVEV (reference sequence). This CDR3 is CASSPTMGQTNQPQHF. The CDR3 DNA reads TGTGCCAGCAGTCCAACGATGGGACAGACCAATCAGCCCCAGCATTTT.

A remark on this clonotype: Since a much larger clone is just one base distant, this may be a read error. This rearrangement joins TRBV6-1 to TRBJ2-7; no firm D call. Germline CDR1 reads MNHNS; CDR2 reads SASEGT. This CDR3 has 14 residues. The ends were cut back, 4 bases at V and 4 bases at J, with 14 bases in the middle. The CDR3 region is CASSGGRPGYEQYF. The CDR3, as DNA: TGTGCCAGCAGTGGAGGTCGGCCAGGATACGAGCAGTACTTC.

On this clonotype itself: It may be a read error: a sequence one base away is much more abundant. The V and J genes are TRBV28 and TRBJ2-2; D unclear. Germline CDR1 reads MDHEN; CDR2 reads SYDVKM. With 8 bases removed from V and 2 bases from J, the gap between germline ends came to 15 bases. CDR3 length: 15 residues. CDR3 protein: CASGSVADNTGELFF. The CDR3 nucleotides are TGTGCCAGCGGTTCAGTGGCAGACAACACCGGGGAGCTGTTTTTT.

Ten or more counts support this clonotype. The rearrangement links TRBV20-1 to TRBJ2-7; the D gene is possibly TRBD2 (7 bases). Germline V gene data show CDR1 as DFQATT and CDR2 as SNEGSKA (reference sequence). This CDR3 spans 15 amino acids. Trimming cost V 3 bases and J 6 bases, with 21 bases left between them. The CDR3 DNA reads TGCAGTGCTAGTTCTAGAGGGGGGGTGAAGAGCGAGCAGTACTTC. Its protein is CSASSRGGVKSEQYF.

This clonotype was counted between two and nine times. V gene TRBV19 combines with J gene TRBJ2-7; the D gene is possibly TRBD2 (5 bases). V lost 1 base to trimming and J lost 2 bases, with 9 bases between them. This CDR3 spans 14 amino acids. Germline V lookup: CDR1 LNHDA, CDR2 SQIVND (reference sequence). CDR3 sequence reads: CASSIGGAPYEQYF. CDR3 nucleotides: TGTGCCAGTAGTATAGGGGGAGCCCCCTACGAGCAGTACTTC.

This clonotype was seen repeatedly, ten times or more. This sequence joins TRBV6-1 and TRBJ1-2; no firm D call. The CDR3 contains 14 residues. The ends were cut back, 6 bases at V and 6 bases at J, with 17 bases in the middle. CDR1 and CDR2 from the germline V gene are MNHNS and SASEGT. The CDR3 DNA is TGTGCCAGCAGGCGAATGGACCAACAAAATGGCTACACCTTC. The encoded protein is CASRRMDQQNGYTF.

The table lists this clonotype with many counts. This sequence joins TRBV19 and TRBJ2-1; 8 bases are shared with TRBD2. V trimming: 4 bases; J trimming: 0 bases; junction bases outside the gene matches: 14. Germline CDR1 LNHDA, CDR2 SQIVND (reference sequence). The CDR3 loop spans 19 amino acids. CDR3 coding DNA: TGTGCCAGTAGTACCTCGGGGCGGGAGGTGACCTCCTCCTACAATGAGCAGTTCTTC. This sequence encodes CASSTSGREVTSSYNEQFF.

This clonotype was found many times. V usage is TRBV20-1 and J usage is TRBJ2-2, with no clear D. The CDR3 runs to 15 residues. V was pared by 1 base and J by 1 base, with 10 bases between. CDR1 is DFQATT, CDR2 SNEGSKA, per germline (reference sequence). The chain's CDR3 is CSARAPQGNTGELFF. In DNA, the CDR3 is TGCAGTGCTAGAGCCCCCCAAGGGAACACCGGGGAGCTGTTTTTT.

The V and J genes are TRBV4-3 and TRBJ2-1, with TRBD1 matching 9 bases. With 1 base clipped from V and 5 bases from J, the junction kept 6 bases outside the gene matches. Per the germline V gene, CDR1 is LGHNA and CDR2 is YSLEER. This CDR3 has 16 residues. In nucleotides, the CDR3 is TGCGCCAGCAGCCAAGGGGGACAGGGTTACAACAATGAGCAGTTCTTC. This codes for CASSQGGQGYNNEQFF.

At least ten counts were recorded for this clonotype. V is TRBV5-1 and J is TRBJ2-7; 11 nucleotides line up with TRBD1. V gave up 2 bases and J gave up 5 bases; unmatched junction bases: 6. Germline assignment: CDR1 SGHRS and CDR2 YFSETQ. This CDR3 has 15 amino acids. In DNA, the CDR3 is TGCGCCAGCAGCTTCCTGGACAGGGGGCTGGACGAGCAGTACTTC. Protein: CASSFLDRGLDEQYF.

The chain combines TRBV10-1 with TRBJ2-1; no firm D call. CDR3 length: 15 residues. Germline V lookup: CDR1 WNHNN, CDR2 SYGVQD (reference sequence). The ends were cut back, 2 bases at V and 0 bases at J, with 8 bases in the middle. The CDR3 is CASSESISSYNEQFF. CDR3 bases: TGCGCCAGCAGTGAGAGTATAAGCTCCTACAATGAGCAGTTCTTC.

This clonotype was counted many times. The V call is TRBV11-2, the J call TRBJ2-1, with D possibly being TRBD2 (6 bases). Per germline, CDR1 SGHAT and CDR2 FQNNGV. V lost 3 bases and J lost 9, with 12 bases in between. The CDR3 runs 13 residues. This CDR3 is CASSLGFGGEQFF. DNA of the CDR3: TGTGCCAGCAGCTTGGGGTTCGGGGGTGAGCAGTTCTTC.

The chain carries TRBV5-6 and TRBJ1-5; possibly TRBD1 for D (5 bases). V was pared by 1 base and J by 7 bases, with 9 bases between. The CDR3 spans 13 residues. CDR1 is SGHDT, CDR2 YYEEEE, per germline. CDR3 sequence (DNA): TGTGCCAGCAGCTTGAATCGGGGCCAGCCCCAGCATTTT. This encodes CASSLNRGQPQHF.

The J gene is TRBJ2-6, the V gene TRBV7-3; 7 bases agree with TRBD2. With 4 bases clipped from V and 4 bases from J, the junction kept 10 bases outside the gene matches. CDR1 and CDR2 from the germline V gene are SGHTA and FQGTGA. CDR3 length: 17 amino acids. CDR3 region: CASSSNLGGLGANVLTF. The CDR3 DNA reads TGTGCCAGCAGCTCGAACCTCGGGGGGTTGGGGGCCAACGTCCTGACTTTC. Based on the CDR3 plus reference TRBV7-3 and TRBJ2-6, the full variable domain is GAGVSQTPSNKVTEKGKYVELRCDPISGHTALYWYRQSLGQGPEFLIYFQGTGAADDSGLPNDRFFAVRPEGSVSTLKIQRTERGDSAVYLCASSSNLGGLGANVLTFGAGSRLTVL.

This clonotype showed up many times. V is TRBV12-3 or TRBV12-4 and J is TRBJ2-1; D call uncertain. This CDR3 region has 15 residues. V gave up 1 base and J gave up 1 base, with 8 bases separating them. CDR3 protein: CASSLGGWSYNEQFF. CDR3 in DNA: TGTGCCAGCAGTTTAGGAGGTTGGTCCTACAATGAGCAGTTCTTC.

This clonotype was detected many times. This chain connects TRBV7-3 to TRBJ1-1; D is unresolved. Deletions cut 1 base from V and 11 bases from J, with 14 bases between. The CDR3 loop spans 13 amino acids. In germline, CDR1 is SGHTA, CDR2 FQGTGA. This chain's CDR3 is CASSLNTGREAFF. The CDR3 DNA follows: TGTGCCAGCAGCTTAAATACCGGACGGGAGGCTTTCTTT.

This clonotype was seen ten or more times. The V call is TRBV7-2, the J call TRBJ1-2; D call uncertain. Germline CDR1 SGHTA, CDR2 FQGNSA. The V end lost 3 bases, the J end lost 6 bases, and 14 bases lay between the germline ends. There are 14 residues in the CDR3. The CDR3: CASSFGVPENGYTF. Here the CDR3 DNA reads TGTGCCAGCAGCTTTGGAGTGCCGGAAAATGGCTACACCTTC.

Ten or more counts support this clonotype. V gene TRBV5-1 combines with J gene TRBJ2-7; the D gene is possibly TRBD2 (6 bases). CDR1 is SGHRS, CDR2 YFSETQ, per germline. V was trimmed by 2 bases and J by 5 bases, leaving 20 bases between them. CDR3 length: 16 residues. Here the CDR3 reads CASSLEAPIGGDEQYF. DNA for the CDR3: TGCGCCAGCAGCTTAGAGGCCCCGATTGGAGGGGACGAGCAGTACTTC.

This clonotype was picked up a small number of times. This chain uses TRBV19 with TRBJ2-3; a weak D match, TRBD2 (5 bases). V was cut by 1 base and J by 4 bases, with 12 bases left in between. This CDR3 has 15 amino acids. Germline V gene data show CDR1 as LNHDA and CDR2 as SQIVND (reference sequence). The CDR3 reads CASSIATSGSDTQYF. The CDR3 DNA reads as TGTGCCAGTAGTATAGCCACCAGCGGCTCAGATACGCAGTATTTT.

The chain employs TRBV20-1 and TRBJ2-2; D unresolved. The V end was cut by 3 bases, the J end by 9 bases, with 11 bases between. The CDR3 extends over 12 amino acids. Germline CDR1 DFQATT, CDR2 SNEGSKA (reference sequence). This chain's CDR3 is CSARASPRELFF. The CDR3 region has the DNA TGCAGTGCTAGGGCCAGCCCCCGGGAGCTGTTTTTT.

This chain links TRBV20-1 with TRBJ2-5, with D hard to call. Between the trimmed V and J ends, which lost 3 bases and 5 bases, there was a span of 10 bases. Germline CDR1 DFQATT, CDR2 SNEGSKA (reference sequence). The CDR3 covers 12 residues. The CDR3 sequence is CSASSLLETQYF. In DNA, the CDR3 is TGCAGTGCTAGTTCTTTGCTCGAGACCCAGTACTTC.

This CDR3 is CASSPPGTGNYGYTF. The CDR3 coding sequence is TGTGCCAGCAGCCCGCCCGGGACAGGGAACTATGGCTACACCTTC. This chain joins TRBV5-6 and TRBJ1-2, with TRBD1 matching over 9 bases. The V gene end was trimmed by 4 bases and the J gene end by 2 bases; junction bases not matched to a gene: 6. This CDR3 has 15 residues. Germline CDR1 SGHDT, CDR2 YYEEEE.

V and J are TRBV19 and TRBJ2-5; D is ambiguous. Per germline, CDR1 LNHDA and CDR2 SQIVND (reference sequence). With 3 bases removed from V and 4 bases from J, the gap between germline ends came to 6 bases. CDR3 size: 12 residues. CDR3 bases: TGTGCCAGTAGTATTATGGGAGAGACCCAGTACTTC. This translates into CASSIMGETQYF. Complete variable domain (other parts from reference TRBV19 and TRBJ2-5): DGGITQSPKYLFRKEGQNVTLSCEQNLNHDAMYWYRQDPGQGLRLIYYSQIVNDFQKGDIAEGYSVSREKKESFPLTVTSAQKNPTAFYLCASSIMGETQYFGPGTRLLVL.

The chain uses TRBV6-2 or TRBV6-3 and TRBJ2-7, with 8 bases matching TRBD1. J gave up 4 bases and V 7 bases, and 12 bases lay outside the gene matches. This CDR3 spans 15 amino acids. The germline V gene encodes CDR1 MNHEY and CDR2 SVGEGT. In DNA form, the CDR3 reads TGTGCCAGCACCTATGCGGACAGGGCGTGGTACGAGCAGTACTTC. It encodes CASTYADRAWYEQYF.